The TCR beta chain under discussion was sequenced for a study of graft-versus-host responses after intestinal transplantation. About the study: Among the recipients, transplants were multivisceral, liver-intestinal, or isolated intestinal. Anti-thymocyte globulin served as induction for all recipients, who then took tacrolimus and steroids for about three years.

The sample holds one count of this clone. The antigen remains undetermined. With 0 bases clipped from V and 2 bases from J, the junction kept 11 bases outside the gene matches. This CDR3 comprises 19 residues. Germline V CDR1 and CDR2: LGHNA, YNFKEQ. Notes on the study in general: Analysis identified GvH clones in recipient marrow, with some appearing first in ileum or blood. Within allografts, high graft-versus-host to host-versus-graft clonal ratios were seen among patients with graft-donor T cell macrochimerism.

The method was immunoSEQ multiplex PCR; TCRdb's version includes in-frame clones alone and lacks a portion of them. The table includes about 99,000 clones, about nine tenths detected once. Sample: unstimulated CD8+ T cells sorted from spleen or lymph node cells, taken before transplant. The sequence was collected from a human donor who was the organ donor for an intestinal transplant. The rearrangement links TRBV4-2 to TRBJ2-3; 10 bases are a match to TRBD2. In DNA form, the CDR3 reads TGTGCCAGCAGCCAAGATAACGGACTAGCGGACGCGTACACAGATACGCAGTATTTT. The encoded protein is CASSQDNGLADAYTDTQYF.